This T cell receptor (beta chain) was captured by sequencing in a study of blood T cell repertoires in COVID-19. Sequencing was performed with immunoSEQ multiplex PCR; in TCRdb, only in-frame clones are kept and a portion is missing. The repertoire holds under 200,000 clones, with over 75% as singletons. This CDR3 is built from 14 residues. V trimming: 4 bases; J trimming: 2 bases; junction bases outside the gene matches: 2. Germline CDR1 is SGHNT and CDR2 is YENEEA. The receptor was isolated from a man between 40 and 49 years old with active or convalescent COVID-19. The chain combines TRBV11-3 with TRBJ1-1, with 9 bases that match TRBD1. The sample was peripheral blood. In nucleotides, the CDR3 is TGTGCCAGCAGCTCGGACAGGGGTAACACTGAAGCTTTCTTT. Translation: CASSSDRGNTEAFF.